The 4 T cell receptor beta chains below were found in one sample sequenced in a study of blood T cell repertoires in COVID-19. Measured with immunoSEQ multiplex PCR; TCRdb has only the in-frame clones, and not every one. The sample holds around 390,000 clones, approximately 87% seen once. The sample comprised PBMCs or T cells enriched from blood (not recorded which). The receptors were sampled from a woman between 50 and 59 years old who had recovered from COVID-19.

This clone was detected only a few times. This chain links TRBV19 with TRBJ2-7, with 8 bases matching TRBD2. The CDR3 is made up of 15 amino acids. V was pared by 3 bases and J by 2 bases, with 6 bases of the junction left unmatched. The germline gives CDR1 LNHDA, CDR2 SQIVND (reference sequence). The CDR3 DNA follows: TGTGCCAGTAGTATCGGAAAGCGGGGGCCCTACGAGCAGTACTTC. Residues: CASSIGKRGPYEQYF.

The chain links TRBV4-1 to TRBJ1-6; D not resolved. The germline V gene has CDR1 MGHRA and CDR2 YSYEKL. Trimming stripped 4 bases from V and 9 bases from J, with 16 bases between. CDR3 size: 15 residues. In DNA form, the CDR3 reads TGCGCCAGCAGCCCTACGGGTTCGGCTAGTTCACCCCTCCACTTT. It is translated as CASSPTGSASSPLHF.

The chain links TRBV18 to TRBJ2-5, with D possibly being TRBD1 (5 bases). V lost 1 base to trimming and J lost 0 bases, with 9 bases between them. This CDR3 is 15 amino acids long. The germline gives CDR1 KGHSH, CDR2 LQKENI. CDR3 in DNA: TGTGCCAGCTCACCACGGGGCCCGTACCAAGAGACCCAGTACTTC. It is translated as CASSPRGPYQETQYF.

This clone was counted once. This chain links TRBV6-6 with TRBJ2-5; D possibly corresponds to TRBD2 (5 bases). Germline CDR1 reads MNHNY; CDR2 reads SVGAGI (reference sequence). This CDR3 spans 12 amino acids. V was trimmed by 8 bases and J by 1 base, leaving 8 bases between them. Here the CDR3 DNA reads TGTGCCAGCGAGGGCAGCCAAGAGACCCAGTACTTC. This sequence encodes CASEGSQETQYF.